The 5 T cell receptor beta chains below were found in one sample sequenced in a study of T cells in Graves' hyperthyroidism and ophthalmopathy (dated by TCRdb to the late 2010s). The receptor library was made with multiplex PCR. TCRdb shows the sequencer as Illumina HiSeq 2000. The TCR beta CDR3 regions were amplified from RNA transcripts. The TCR CDR3 was subjected to a first round of RT-PCR using the HTBI primer set and the Qiagen OneStep RT-PCR kit. In-frame beta chains were kept once TCRdb had trimmed the public reads at Q25 with fastp and called clones with MiXCR. Entries that share a CDR3 protein sequence are merged under the most common genes and DNA. This sample lists around 700,000 distinct CDR3 sequences; 15% to 20% were detected once. Roughly 17% of the sample rests with the top ten. The sequencing sample was made of blood. Receptor source: a woman aged 50 to 60 with Graves' hyperthyroidism that later progressed to Graves' ophthalmopathy.

The sample holds a few counts of this clonotype. The chain uses TRBV20-1 and TRBJ2-1; D ambiguous. This CDR3 has 10 amino acids. CDR1 is DFQATT and CDR2 is SNEGSKA in the germline V gene (reference sequence). V was cut by 3 bases and J by 10 bases, with 7 bases left in between. The CDR3 here is CSASSAEQFF. The CDR3 region has the DNA TGCAGTGCTAGTTCAGCGGAGCAGTTCTTC.

This clonotype showed up many times. V and J are TRBV7-2 and TRBJ2-3; possibly TRBD1 for D (6 bases). CDR3 length: 14 amino acids. Trimming removed 3 bases at V and 6 bases at J, with 13 bases between. Germline CDR1 reads SGHTA; CDR2 reads FQGNSA. The CDR3 is CASSFDRNSDTQYF. In DNA, the CDR3 is TGTGCCAGCAGCTTCGACAGGAATAGTGATACGCAGTATTTT.

There are many counts of this clonotype. The chain has TRBV7-9 and TRBJ1-1; tentative D call: TRBD1 (6 bases). The germline V and J ends were trimmed by 5 bases and 8 bases, with 9 bases remaining between them. Looked up from germline, CDR1 is SEHNR and CDR2 is FQNEAQ (reference sequence). The CDR3 totals 11 residues. The CDR3 loop is CASSTDREAFF. The CDR3, as DNA: TGTGCCAGCAGCACTGACAGGGAAGCTTTCTTT.

In this sample, this clonotype turned up many times. The chain links TRBV11-3 to TRBJ2-1, with D uncertain. Trimming stripped 2 bases from V and 0 bases from J, with 8 bases between. Per germline, CDR1 SGHNT and CDR2 YENEEA. CDR3 length equals 15 residues. In DNA, the CDR3 is TGTGCCAGCAGCTTAAGAAGGAGCTCCTACAATGAGCAGTTCTTC. It yields the protein CASSLRRSSYNEQFF.

The chain links TRBV6-1 to TRBJ2-1; perhaps TRBD2 as D (5 bases). In germline, CDR1 is MNHNS, CDR2 SASEGT. Trimming took 8 bases from V and 0 from J, leaving 14 bases between them. The CDR3 runs to 15 residues. The CDR3 sequence: CASERRRSSYNEQFF. CDR3 DNA: TGTGCCAGCGAGCGGAGACGGAGCTCCTACAATGAGCAGTTCTTC.